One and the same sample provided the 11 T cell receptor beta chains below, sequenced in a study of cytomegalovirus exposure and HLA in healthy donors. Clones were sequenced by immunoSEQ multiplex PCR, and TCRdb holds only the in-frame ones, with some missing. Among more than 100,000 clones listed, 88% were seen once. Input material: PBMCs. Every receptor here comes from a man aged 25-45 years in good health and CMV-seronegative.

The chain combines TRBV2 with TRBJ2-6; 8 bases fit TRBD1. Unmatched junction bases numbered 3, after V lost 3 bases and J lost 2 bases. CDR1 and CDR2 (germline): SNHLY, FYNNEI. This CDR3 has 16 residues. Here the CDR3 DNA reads TGTGCCAGCAGTGACCAGGGGGCGGCTGGGGCCAACGTCCTGACTTTC. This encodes CASSDQGAAGANVLTF.

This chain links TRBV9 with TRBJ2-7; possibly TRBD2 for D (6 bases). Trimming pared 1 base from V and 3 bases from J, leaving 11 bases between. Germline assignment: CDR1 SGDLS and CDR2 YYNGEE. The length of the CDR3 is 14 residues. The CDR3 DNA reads TGTGCCAGCAGCGTATCCCCGGACTACTACGAGCAGTACTTC. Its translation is CASSVSPDYYEQYF.

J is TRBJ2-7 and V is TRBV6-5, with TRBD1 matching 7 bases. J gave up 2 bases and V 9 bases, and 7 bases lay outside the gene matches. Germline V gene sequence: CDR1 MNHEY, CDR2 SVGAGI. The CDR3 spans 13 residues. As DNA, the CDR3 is TGTGCCAGTACTACAGGGGCCGCCTACGAGCAGTACTTC. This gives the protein CASTTGAAYEQYF.

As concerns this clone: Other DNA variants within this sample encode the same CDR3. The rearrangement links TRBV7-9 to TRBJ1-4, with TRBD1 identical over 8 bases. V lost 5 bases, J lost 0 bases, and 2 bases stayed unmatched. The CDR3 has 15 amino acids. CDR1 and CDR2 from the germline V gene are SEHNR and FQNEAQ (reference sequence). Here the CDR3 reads CASSPTGATNEKLFF. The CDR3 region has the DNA TGTGCCAGCAGCCCGACAGGGGCAACTAATGAAAAACTGTTTTTT.

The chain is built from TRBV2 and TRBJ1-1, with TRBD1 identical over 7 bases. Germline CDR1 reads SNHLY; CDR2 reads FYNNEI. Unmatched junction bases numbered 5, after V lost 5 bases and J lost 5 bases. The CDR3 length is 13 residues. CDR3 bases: TGTGCCAGCAGTTACAGGGGTGATACTGAAGCTTTCTTT. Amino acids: CASSYRGDTEAFF.

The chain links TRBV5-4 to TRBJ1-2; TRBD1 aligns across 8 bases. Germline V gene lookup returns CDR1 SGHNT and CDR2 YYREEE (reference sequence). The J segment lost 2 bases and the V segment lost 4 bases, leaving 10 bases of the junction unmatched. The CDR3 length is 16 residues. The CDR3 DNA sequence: TGTGCCAGCAGCAAACCGGGACAGGAGACGAACTATGGCTACACCTTC. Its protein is CASSKPGQETNYGYTF. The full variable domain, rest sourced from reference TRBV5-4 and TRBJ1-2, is ETGVTQSPTHLIKTRGQQVTLRCSSQSGHNTVSWYQQALGQGPQFIFQYYREEENGRGNFPPRFSGLQFPNYSSELNVNALELDDSALYLCASSKPGQETNYGYTFGSGTRLTVV.

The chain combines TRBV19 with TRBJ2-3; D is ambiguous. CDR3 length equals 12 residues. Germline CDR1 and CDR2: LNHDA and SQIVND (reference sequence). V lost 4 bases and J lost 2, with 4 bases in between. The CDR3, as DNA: TGTGCCAGTAGTACGTACACAGATACGCAGTATTTT. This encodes CASSTYTDTQYF.

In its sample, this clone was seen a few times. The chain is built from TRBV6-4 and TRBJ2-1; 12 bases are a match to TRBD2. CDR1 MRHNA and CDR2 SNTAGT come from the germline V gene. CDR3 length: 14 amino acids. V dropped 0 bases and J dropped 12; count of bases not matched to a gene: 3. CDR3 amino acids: CASSDSLAGGRQFF. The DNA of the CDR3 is TGTGCCAGCAGTGACTCACTAGCGGGAGGACGGCAGTTCTTC.

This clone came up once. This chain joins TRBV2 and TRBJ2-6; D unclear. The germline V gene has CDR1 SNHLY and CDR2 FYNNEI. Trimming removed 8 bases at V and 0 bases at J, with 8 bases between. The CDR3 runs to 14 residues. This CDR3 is CASGHLSGANVLTF. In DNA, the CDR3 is TGTGCCAGCGGGCATCTCTCTGGGGCCAACGTCCTGACTTTC.

The CDR3 protein is CASSLAPPGGNQPQHF. Written as DNA, the CDR3 is TGCGCCAGCAGCTTGGCCCCCCCCGGTGGCAATCAGCCCCAGCATTTT. The chain carries TRBV5-1 and TRBJ1-5; D gene ambiguous. V shed 0 bases and J shed 2 bases, with 12 bases lying between them. This CDR3 is built from 16 residues. Germline assignment: CDR1 SGHRS and CDR2 YFSETQ.

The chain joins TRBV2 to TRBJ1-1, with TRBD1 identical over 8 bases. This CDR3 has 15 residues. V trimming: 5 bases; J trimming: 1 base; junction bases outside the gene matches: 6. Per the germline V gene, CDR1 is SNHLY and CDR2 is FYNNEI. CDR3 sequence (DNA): TGTGCCAGCAGTAACCGACAGGGGAAGAACACTGAAGCTTTCTTT. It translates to CASSNRQGKNTEAFF.